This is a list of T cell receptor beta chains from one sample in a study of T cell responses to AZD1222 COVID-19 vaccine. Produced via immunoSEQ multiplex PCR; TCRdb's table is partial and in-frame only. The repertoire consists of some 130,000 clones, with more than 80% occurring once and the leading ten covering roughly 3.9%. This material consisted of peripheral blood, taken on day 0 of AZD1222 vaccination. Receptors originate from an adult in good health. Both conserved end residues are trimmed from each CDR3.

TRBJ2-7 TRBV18 ASSPPTLGGISSEQY
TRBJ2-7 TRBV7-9 ASSPKSGTGLPTYEQY
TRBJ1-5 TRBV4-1 ASSQEGQGVGQPQH
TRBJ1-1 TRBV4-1 ASSQDILSNTEAF
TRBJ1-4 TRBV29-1 SVEGLGTDYGKLF
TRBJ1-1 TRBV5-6 ASSLRGPNTEAF
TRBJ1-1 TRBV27 ASSFTNLPGRNEAF
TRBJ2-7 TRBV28 ASSSITRGTSKGY
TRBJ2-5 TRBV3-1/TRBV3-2 ASSHSGGAETQY
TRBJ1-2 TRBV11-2 ASSLTQGANYGYT
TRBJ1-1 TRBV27 ASSLTQGRTEAF
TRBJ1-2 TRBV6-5 ASRQGVRNFYGYT
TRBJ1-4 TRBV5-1 ASSRGSEDEKLF
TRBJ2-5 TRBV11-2 ASRGQRGEGTRRETQY
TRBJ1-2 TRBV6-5 ASSNRGEVYGYT
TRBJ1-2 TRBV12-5 ASGLDGLYGYT
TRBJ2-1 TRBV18 ASSPFSTGASSSYNEQF
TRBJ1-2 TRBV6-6 ASSSIRAEDGYT
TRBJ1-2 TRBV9 ASSVGGTWYGTGTNYGYT
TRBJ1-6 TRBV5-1 ASSKGQGANSPLH
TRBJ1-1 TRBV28 ASRSPNTEAF
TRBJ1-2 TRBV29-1 SVENGLYGYT
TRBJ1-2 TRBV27 ASSLTGDYGYT
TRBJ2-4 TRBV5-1 ASSLEENYKNIQY
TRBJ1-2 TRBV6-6 ATSWRDSGYT
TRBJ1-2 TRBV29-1 SVARQGYGYT
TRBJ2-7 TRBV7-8 ASSLGVQRGAHYEQY
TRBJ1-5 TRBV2 ASSEKHFNQPQH
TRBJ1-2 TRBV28 ASSWDRDLYGYT
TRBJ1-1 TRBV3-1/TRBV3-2 ASSQDGQPLR
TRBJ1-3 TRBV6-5 ASSSILGQSGNTIY
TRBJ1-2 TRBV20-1 SARSLYGYT
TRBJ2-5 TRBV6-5 ASRPQGEETQY
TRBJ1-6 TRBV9 ASSVDGGDSSYNSPLH